These 18 T cell receptor beta chains share one sample of origin, sequenced in a study of regulatory T cells in long-lasting Graves disease. In building TCR beta libraries, iRepertoire HTBI primers were used together with Arm-PCR of CDR3 regions. In TCRdb, the multiplex PCR reads were re-called with MiXCR into one record per CDR3 protein. The table records around 250,000 distinct CDR3 sequences, 15% to 20% of them present only once. The time point here: newly diagnosed GD, antithyroid drugs for less than 3 months. The TCR library was made from RNA extracted from PBMCs. These data were also filed under a second study, of T cells in Graves' hyperthyroidism and ophthalmopathy.

This specimen was peripheral blood mononuclear cells (PBMCs), taken at new diagnosis, from a patient treated with antithyroid drugs. These receptors were collected from a woman in her twenties or thirties with Graves disease.

This clonotype was found many times. This chain connects TRBV6-1 to TRBJ1-2; D might be TRBD1 (6 bases). V was pared by 3 bases and J by 5 bases, with 7 bases between. The CDR3 has 12 residues. Germline CDR1 reads MNHNS; CDR2 reads SASEGT. The CDR3 loop is CASSDTGYGYTF. CDR3 sequence (DNA): TGTGCCAGCAGTGACACAGGGTATGGCTACACCTTC.

In its sample, this clonotype was seen many times. The rearrangement links TRBV12-3 or TRBV12-4 to TRBJ2-7; 11 nucleotides line up with TRBD1. The J segment lost 2 bases and the V segment lost 5 bases, leaving 5 bases of the junction unmatched. This CDR3 is 15 amino acids long. The CDR3 sequence is CASSKRDRGTYEQYF. In DNA form, the CDR3 reads TGTGCCAGCAGTAAAAGGGACAGGGGGACCTACGAGCAGTACTTC.

This clonotype was found many times. The V call is TRBV5-6, the J call TRBJ1-2, with TRBD1 identical over 7 bases. The CDR3 sequence is 14 residues long. Germline assignment: CDR1 SGHDT and CDR2 YYEEEE. With V trimmed by 2 bases and J by 7 bases, 8 bases remained unmatched. The CDR3 region has the DNA TGTGCCAGCAGCTTTACAGGGGAAATATTTGGCTACACCTTC. Amino acids: CASSFTGEIFGYTF.

This clonotype was picked up a small number of times. The V call is TRBV19, the J call TRBJ1-6, with unresolved D. Germline V gives CDR1 LNHDA, CDR2 SQIVND (reference sequence). V lost 3 bases and J 0 bases, leaving 6 bases between the germline ends. There are 15 residues in the CDR3. As DNA, the CDR3 is TGTGCCAGTAGTATTTCGGGCTCCTATAATTCACCCCTCCACTTT. It yields the protein CASSISGSYNSPLHF.

Comments on this clonotype: This may come from a read error, since a much larger clone is one base off. Without the conserved terminal phenylalanine or tryptophan, this CDR3 likely stems from a read error. The chain uses TRBV20-1 and TRBJ2-7; no clear D. Trimming stripped 5 bases from V and 0 bases from J, with 8 bases between. The CDR3 has 12 amino acids. CDR1 is DFQATT and CDR2 is SNEGSKA in the germline V gene (reference sequence). The CDR3 bases are TGCAGTGCTCTTCGTCCCTCCTACGAGCAGTACCTC. Translated: CSALRPSYEQYL.

With respect to this clonotype: Germline and junction disagree at one end, which may indicate a read error. This chain connects TRBV20-1 to TRBJ2-3, with unresolved D. The germline gives CDR1 DFQATT, CDR2 SNEGSKA (reference sequence). This CDR3 region has 11 residues. CDR3 in amino acids: CSARDRATRYF. The DNA of the CDR3 is TGCAGTGCTAGAGATCGGGCCACGCGGTATTTT.

The J gene is TRBJ1-2, the V gene TRBV10-3, with D perhaps matching TRBD1 (6 bases). Germline V gene data show CDR1 as ENHRY and CDR2 as SYGVKD. V lost 3 bases and J lost 8, with 10 bases in between. This CDR3 contains 12 residues. CDR3 DNA: TGTGCCATCAGTGACGTACAGGGAGGCTACACCTTC. It specifies CAISDVQGGYTF.

This clonotype was picked up many times. The chain joins TRBV12-3 or TRBV12-4 to TRBJ2-2; 7 nucleotides agree with TRBD1. The CDR3 runs 14 residues. V shed 3 bases and J 4 bases; nucleotides not matched to a gene: 2. CDR3 region: CASSFGQATGELFF. In DNA, the CDR3 is TGTGCCAGCAGTTTTGGACAGGCCACCGGGGAGCTGTTTTTT.

This clonotype turned up a few times. This sequence joins TRBV20-1 and TRBJ2-5; D is ambiguous. CDR1 and CDR2 from the germline V gene are DFQATT and SNEGSKA (reference sequence). V was clipped by 5 bases and J by 4 bases, with 17 bases between them. The CDR3 totals 14 residues. CDR3 DNA sequence: TGCAGTGCTGGGATAGGACGCCCAGGAGAGACCCAGTACTTC. Translating it yields CSAGIGRPGETQYF.

The table lists this clonotype with many counts. A much bigger clone sits one base away, suggesting this may be a read error. The J gene is TRBJ1-5, the V gene TRBV2; no clear D. CDR3 size: 13 residues. Looked up from germline, CDR1 is SNHLY and CDR2 is FYNNEI. Trimming stripped 9 bases from V and 4 bases from J, with 13 bases between. The CDR3 spells CASRAVENQPQHF. The DNA of the CDR3 is TGTGCCAGTAGGGCCGTGGAAAATCAGCCCCAGCATTTT.

This clonotype showed up many times. The chain employs TRBV18 and TRBJ1-5, with D tentatively TRBD1 (5 bases). The germline V and J ends were trimmed by 2 bases and 6 bases, with 8 bases remaining between them. Germline lookup yields CDR1 KGHSH and CDR2 LQKENI. The CDR3 is 13 residues long. CDR3 amino acids: CASSPGAGQPQHF. CDR3 in DNA: TGTGCCAGCTCACCAGGGGCCGGTCAGCCCCAGCATTTT.

Ten or more counts support this clonotype. Sequence at one end of the junction differs from germline and may be a read error. The chain is built from TRBV5-1 and TRBJ2-3; D gene uncertain. CDR3 length: 14 residues. The V gene's germline CDR1 is SGHRS and CDR2 YFSETQ. The CDR3 nucleotides are TGCGCCAGCAGCTTGGGCAGATACGTAGATACGCAGTATTTC. Amino acids: CASSLGRYVDTQYF.

This clonotype was seen ten or more times. The rearrangement uses TRBV5-1 and TRBJ1-4; D ambiguous. The CDR3 consists of 14 residues. CDR1 and CDR2 (germline): SGHRS, YFSETQ. Trimming took 4 bases from V and 4 from J, leaving 11 bases between them. In DNA, the CDR3 is TGCGCCAGCAGCCCGACGGCCAGTAATGAAAAACTGTTTTTT. Its protein is CASSPTASNEKLFF.

The chain joins TRBV7-2 to TRBJ2-3; TRBD2 aligns across 13 bases. The length of the CDR3 is 18 residues. CDR1 is SGHTA and CDR2 is FQGNSA in the germline V gene. The ends lost 5 bases at V and 0 bases at J; junction bases unmatched: 8. The CDR3 loop is CASSRTSGGGGSTDTQYF. In nucleotides, the CDR3 is TGTGCCAGCAGCCGCACTAGCGGGGGGGGCGGGAGCACAGATACGCAGTATTTT.

In its sample, this clonotype was seen many times. This sequence joins TRBV6-2 or TRBV6-3 and TRBJ2-2, with 7 bases lining up with TRBD2. CDR1 MNHEY and CDR2 SVGEGT come from the germline V gene. The V gene end was trimmed by 7 bases and the J gene end by 0 bases; junction bases not matched to a gene: 2. The CDR3 covers 14 residues. The CDR3 is CASISGANTGELFF. The CDR3 nucleotides are TGTGCCAGCATCAGCGGGGCGAACACCGGGGAGCTGTTTTTT.

On this clonotype itself: A single base separates this from a much larger clone, so it may be a read error. This sequence joins TRBV19 and TRBJ1-1, with 8 bases fitting TRBD1. In germline, CDR1 is LNHDA, CDR2 SQIVND (reference sequence). The CDR3 has 14 amino acids. The CDR3 spells CASSGDRSFTEVFF. The CDR3 DNA reads as TGTGCCAGTAGTGGGGACAGGAGTTTTACTGAAGTTTTCTTT.

The chain links TRBV19 to TRBJ2-1, with 15 bases matching TRBD2. CDR3 length: 17 amino acids. The germline V gene encodes CDR1 LNHDA and CDR2 SQIVND (reference sequence). With 4 bases clipped from V and 7 bases from J, the junction kept 8 bases outside the gene matches. As DNA, the CDR3 is TGTGCCAGTAGTACCGGGACTAGCGGGGGGTTGTGGAATGAGCAGTTCTTC. Its translation is CASSTGTSGGLWNEQFF.

This clonotype has ten or more counts. The genes are TRBV20-1 and TRBJ1-2; D perhaps matches TRBD1 (6 bases). The V end lost 8 bases, the J end lost 5 bases, and 15 bases lay between the germline ends. This CDR3 has 12 residues. CDR1 DFQATT and CDR2 SNEGSKA come from the germline V gene (reference sequence). DNA for the CDR3: TGCAGTACCACAGGGAACGGATATGGCTACACCTTC. Translation: CSTTGNGYGYTF.